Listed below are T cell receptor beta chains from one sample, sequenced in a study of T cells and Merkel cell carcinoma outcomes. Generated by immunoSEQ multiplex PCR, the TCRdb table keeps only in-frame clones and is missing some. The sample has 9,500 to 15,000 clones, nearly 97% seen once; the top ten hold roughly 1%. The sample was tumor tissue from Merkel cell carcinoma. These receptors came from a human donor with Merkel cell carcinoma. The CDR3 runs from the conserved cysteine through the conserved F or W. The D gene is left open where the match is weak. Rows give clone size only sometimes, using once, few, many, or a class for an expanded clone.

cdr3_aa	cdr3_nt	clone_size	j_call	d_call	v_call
CASSQDTGGGEQYF	TGCGCCAGCAGCCAAGACACAGGGGGCGGGGAGCAGTACTTC	-	TRBJ2-7	TRBD1	TRBV5-1
CASSQIWDGTDTQYF	TGTGCCAGCTCACAAATTTGGGACGGGACAGATACGCAGTATTTT	-	TRBJ2-3	-	TRBV18
CASNLYEQYF	TGTGCCAGCAACCTCTACGAGCAGTACTTC	once	TRBJ2-7	-	TRBV27
CASARVGGAYTF	TGTGCCAGCGCCAGGGTCGGGGGCGCTTACACCTTC	once	TRBJ1-2	-	TRBV5-6
CASSTGLAGGNEQFF	TGTGCCAGCAGCACCGGACTAGCGGGGGGCAATGAGCAGTTCTTC	-	TRBJ2-1	TRBD2	TRBV7-3
CASSEGITEAFF	TGTGCCAGCAGTGAAGGGATCACTGAAGCTTTCTTT	-	TRBJ1-1	-	TRBV2
CAWSAGRQGQETQYF	TGTGCCTGGAGCGCGGGACGGCAAGGTCAAGAGACCCAGTACTTC	-	TRBJ2-5	-	TRBV30
CASSPGFHGYTF	TGCGCCAGCAGCCCGGGGTTCCATGGCTACACCTTC	-	TRBJ1-2	-	TRBV4-1
CASSRKGQDWLDEQFF	TGTGCCAGCAGCAGAAAGGGTCAGGATTGGCTTGATGAGCAGTTCTTC	-	TRBJ2-1	-	TRBV11-3
CASVPDGSSYNEQFF	TGTGCTAGTGTCCCAGACGGGAGCTCCTACAATGAGCAGTTCTTC	-	TRBJ2-1	-	TRBV12-5
CASSQDSNQPQHF	TGCGCCAGCAGCCAAGATAGCAATCAGCCCCAGCATTTT	-	TRBJ1-5	-	TRBV4-3
CASSLAGTRGQETQYF	TGTGCCAGCAGCTTAGCGGGGACTAGAGGCCAAGAGACCCAGTACTTC	-	TRBJ2-5	TRBD2	TRBV7-2
CASNVDRVNTEAFF	TGTGCCAGCAACGTAGACAGGGTGAACACTGAAGCTTTCTTT	once	TRBJ1-1	TRBD1	TRBV5-5
CASSIRTGSPTDTQYF	TGTGCCAGCAGTATAAGGACAGGGTCCCCCACAGATACGCAGTATTTT	-	TRBJ2-3	TRBD1	TRBV7-9
CASSEVAGGPYEQYF	TGTGCCAGCAGTGAAGTAGCGGGAGGCCCCTACGAGCAGTACTTC	-	TRBJ2-7	TRBD2	TRBV6-4
CVTRAGADTGELFF	TGCGTGACGAGGGCGGGGGCGGACACCGGGGAGCTGTTTTTT	-	TRBJ2-2	-	TRBV5-1
CASSQDLPSGTEDTQYF	TGCGCCAGCAGCCAAGATCTGCCTAGCGGGACCGAGGATACGCAGTATTTT	-	TRBJ2-3	TRBD2	TRBV4-3
CASSVEGQSYNEQFF	TGTGCCAGCAGCGTAGAGGGACAGTCCTACAATGAGCAGTTCTTC	-	TRBJ2-1	TRBD1	TRBV9
CASSVAGSTDTQYF	TGTGCCAGCAGCGTAGCCGGAAGCACAGATACGCAGTATTTT	-	TRBJ2-3	-	TRBV9
CASSLAGGADTQYF	TGTGCCAGCAGCCTAGCGGGAGGGGCAGATACGCAGTATTTT	-	TRBJ2-3	TRBD2	TRBV7-9